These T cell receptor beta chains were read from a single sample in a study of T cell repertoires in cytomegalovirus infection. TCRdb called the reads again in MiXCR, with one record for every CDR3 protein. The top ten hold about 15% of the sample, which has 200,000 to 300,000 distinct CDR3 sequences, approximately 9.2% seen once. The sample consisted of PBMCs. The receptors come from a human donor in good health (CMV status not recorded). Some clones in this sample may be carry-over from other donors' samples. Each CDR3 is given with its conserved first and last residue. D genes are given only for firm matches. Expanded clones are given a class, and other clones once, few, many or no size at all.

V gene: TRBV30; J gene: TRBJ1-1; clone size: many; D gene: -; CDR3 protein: CAWNNNRGTEAFF; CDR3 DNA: TGTGCCTGGAATAACAACCGAGGGACTGAAGCTTTCTTT
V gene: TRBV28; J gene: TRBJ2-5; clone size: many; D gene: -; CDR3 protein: CASSFLDFPQETQYF; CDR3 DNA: TGTGCCAGCAGTTTCCTGGACTTTCCTCAAGAGACCCAGTACTTC
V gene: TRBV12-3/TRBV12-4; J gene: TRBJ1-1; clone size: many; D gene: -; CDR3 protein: CASNTGSEAFF; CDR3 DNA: TGTGCCAGCAACACAGGGTCTGAAGCTTTCTTT
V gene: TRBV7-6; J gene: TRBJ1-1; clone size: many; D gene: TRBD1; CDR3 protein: CASSLGQGIRDTEAFF; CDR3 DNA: TGTGCCAGCAGCTTAGGACAGGGCATACGGGACACTGAAGCTTTCTTT
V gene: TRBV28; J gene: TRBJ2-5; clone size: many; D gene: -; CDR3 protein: CASSPLGKETQYF; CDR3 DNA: TGTGCCAGCAGTCCCCTCGGTAAGGAGACCCAGTACTTC
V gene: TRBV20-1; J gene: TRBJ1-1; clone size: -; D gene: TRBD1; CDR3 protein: CSARGQGTTSF; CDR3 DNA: TGCAGTGCTAGGGGACAGGGCACAACCTCTTTT
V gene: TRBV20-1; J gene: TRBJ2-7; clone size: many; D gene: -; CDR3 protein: CSARDLQGLNEQYF; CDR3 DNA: TGCAGTGCTAGAGATCTTCAGGGGCTCAACGAGCAGTACTTC
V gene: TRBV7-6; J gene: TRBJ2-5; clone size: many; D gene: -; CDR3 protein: CASAQPIQGFQETQYF; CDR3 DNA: TGTGCCAGCGCCCAGCCTATACAGGGATTCCAAGAGACCCAGTACTTC
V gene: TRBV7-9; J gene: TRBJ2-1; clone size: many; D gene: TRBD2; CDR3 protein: CASSLPSGENNEQFF; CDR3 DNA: TGTGCCAGCAGCTTGCCTAGCGGGGAAAACAATGAGCAGTTCTTC
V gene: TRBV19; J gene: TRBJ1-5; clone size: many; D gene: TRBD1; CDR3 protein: CASKDRAQPQHF; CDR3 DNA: TGTGCCAGTAAGGACAGGGCTCAGCCCCAGCATTTT
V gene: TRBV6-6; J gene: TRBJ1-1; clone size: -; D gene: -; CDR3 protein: CASSPLNRGNTEAFF; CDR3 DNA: TGTGCCAGCAGTCCCCTCAACAGAGGGAACACTGAAGCTTTCTTT
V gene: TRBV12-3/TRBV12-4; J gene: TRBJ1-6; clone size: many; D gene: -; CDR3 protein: CASSLGHSPLHF; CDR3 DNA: TGTGCCAGCAGTTTAGGGCATTCACCCCTCCACTTT
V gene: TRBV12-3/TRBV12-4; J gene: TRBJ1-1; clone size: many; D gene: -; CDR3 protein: CASSFSGYTEAFF; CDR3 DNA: TGTGCCAGCAGTTTTTCAGGGTACACTGAAGCTTTCTTT
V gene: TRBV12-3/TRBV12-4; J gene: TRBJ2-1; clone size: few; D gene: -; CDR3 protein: CASTFKSRINEQFF; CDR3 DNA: TGTGCCAGCACCTTTAAATCTCGGATCAATGAGCAGTTCTTC
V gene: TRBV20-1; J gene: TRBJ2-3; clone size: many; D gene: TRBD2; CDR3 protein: CSAIAGGPGDTQYF; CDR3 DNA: TGCAGTGCTATAGCGGGGGGGCCAGGAGATACGCAGTATTTT
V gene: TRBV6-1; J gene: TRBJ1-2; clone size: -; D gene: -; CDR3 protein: CASTTLAVRHGYTF; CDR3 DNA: TGTGCCAGCACAACACTCGCGGTCAGACACGGCTACACCTTC
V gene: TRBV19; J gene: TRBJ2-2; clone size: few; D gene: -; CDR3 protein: CASSIKRVSTGELFF; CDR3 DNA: TGTGCCAGTAGTATAAAGCGGGTATCCACCGGGGAGCTGTTTTTT
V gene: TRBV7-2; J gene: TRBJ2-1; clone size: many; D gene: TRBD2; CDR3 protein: CATRTSSYNEQFF; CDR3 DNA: TGTGCCACCAGGACTAGCTCCTACAATGAGCAGTTCTTC
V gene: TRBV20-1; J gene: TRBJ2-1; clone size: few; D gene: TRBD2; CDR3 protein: CSARELAGIYNEQFF; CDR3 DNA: TGCAGTGCTAGAGAACTAGCGGGGATCTACAATGAGCAGTTCTTC
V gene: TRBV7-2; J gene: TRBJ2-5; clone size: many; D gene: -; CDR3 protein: CASSFGSQGPETQYF; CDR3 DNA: TGTGCCAGCAGCTTCGGATCGCAGGGCCCGGAGACCCAGTACTTC
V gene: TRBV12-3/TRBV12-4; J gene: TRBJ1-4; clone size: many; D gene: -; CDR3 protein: CASSSPTSTNEKLFF; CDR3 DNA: TGTGCCAGCAGTTCCCCGACATCAACTAATGAAAAACTGTTTTTT
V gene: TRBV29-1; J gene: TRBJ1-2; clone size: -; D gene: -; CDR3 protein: CSVDQRAGFGYTF; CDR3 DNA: TGCAGCGTTGACCAAAGGGCAGGTTTTGGCTACACCTTC
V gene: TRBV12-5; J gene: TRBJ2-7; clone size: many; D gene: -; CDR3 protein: CASGSRTGGPATGEQYF; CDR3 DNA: TGTGCTAGTGGTTCCCGAACTGGGGGGCCGGCTACTGGAGAGCAGTACTTC
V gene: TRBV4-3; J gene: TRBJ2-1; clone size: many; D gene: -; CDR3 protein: CASSQDSGADEQFF; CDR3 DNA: TGCGCCAGCAGCCAAGATTCGGGGGCAGATGAGCAGTTCTTC
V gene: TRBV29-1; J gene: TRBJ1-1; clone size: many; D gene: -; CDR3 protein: CSVEVGTYTEAFF; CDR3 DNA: TGCAGCGTTGAAGTGGGGACCTACACTGAAGCTTTCTTT
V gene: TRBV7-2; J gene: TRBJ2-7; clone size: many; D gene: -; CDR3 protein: CASSPRDKTSYEQYF; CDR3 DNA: TGTGCCAGCAGCCCAAGGGACAAGACCTCCTACGAGCAGTACTTC
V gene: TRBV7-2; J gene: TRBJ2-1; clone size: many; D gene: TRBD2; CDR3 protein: CASRPLAGAYNEQFF; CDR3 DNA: TGTGCCAGCAGACCTCTAGCGGGGGCCTACAATGAGCAGTTCTTC
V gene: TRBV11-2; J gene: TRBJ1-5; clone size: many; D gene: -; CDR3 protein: CASSLHGGTGQPQHF; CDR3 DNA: TGTGCCAGCAGCTTACACGGGGGAACGGGACAGCCCCAGCATTTT
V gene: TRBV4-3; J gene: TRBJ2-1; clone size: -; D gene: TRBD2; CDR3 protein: CASNQTGGSSYNEQFF; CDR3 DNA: TGCGCCAGCAACCAGACCGGGGGGAGCTCCTACAATGAGCAGTTCTTC
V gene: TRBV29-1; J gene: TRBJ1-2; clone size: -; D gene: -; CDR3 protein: CSIRLPAMEGYTF; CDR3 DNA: TGCAGTATCCGGTTGCCGGCAATGGAAGGCTACACCTTC
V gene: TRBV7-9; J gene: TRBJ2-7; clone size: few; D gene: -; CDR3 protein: CASSFGQGTYEQYF; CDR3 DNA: TGTGCCAGCAGCTTCGGTCAGGGCACCTACGAGCAGTACTTC
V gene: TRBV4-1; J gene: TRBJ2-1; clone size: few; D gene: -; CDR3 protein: CASSQDSRPNEQFF; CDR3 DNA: TGCGCCAGCAGCCAAGATTCGAGGCCGAATGAGCAGTTCTTC
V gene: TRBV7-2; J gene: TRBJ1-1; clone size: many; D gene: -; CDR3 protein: CASSLGRLQNTEAFF; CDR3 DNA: TGTGCCAGCAGCCTCGGACGGCTACAGAACACTGAAGCTTTCTTT
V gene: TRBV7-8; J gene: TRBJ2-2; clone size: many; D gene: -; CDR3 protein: CASSLISGDANTGELFF; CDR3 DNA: TGTGCCAGCAGCTTAATTTCCGGAGATGCGAACACCGGGGAGCTGTTTTTT
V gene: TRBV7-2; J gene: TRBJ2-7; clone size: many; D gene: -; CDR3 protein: CASEHGEQYF; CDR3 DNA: TGTGCCAGCGAGCATGGCGAGCAGTACTTC
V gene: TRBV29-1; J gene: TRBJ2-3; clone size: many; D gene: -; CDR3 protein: CSVELRQTDTQYF; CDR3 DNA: TGCAGCGTTGAACTGAGACAGACAGATACGCAGTATTTT
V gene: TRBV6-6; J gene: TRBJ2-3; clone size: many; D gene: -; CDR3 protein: CASSYSGTGSTDTQYF; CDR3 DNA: TGTGCCAGCAGTTACTCCGGCACAGGGAGCACAGATACGCAGTATTTT
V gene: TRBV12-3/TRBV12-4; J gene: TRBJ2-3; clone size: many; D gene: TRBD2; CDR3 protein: CASSPLPGGPPDTQYF; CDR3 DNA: TGTGCCAGCAGCCCTCTCCCGGGAGGACCCCCAGATACGCAGTATTTT
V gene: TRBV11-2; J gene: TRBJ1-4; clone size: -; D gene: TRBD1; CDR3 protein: CASSRATGNHEKLFF; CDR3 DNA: TGTGCCAGCAGCCGGGCGACAGGGAATCATGAAAAACTGTTTTTT
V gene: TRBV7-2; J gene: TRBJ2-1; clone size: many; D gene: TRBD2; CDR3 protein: CASSLGGSGADEQFF; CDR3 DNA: TGTGCCAGCAGCTTAGGGGGTAGCGGGGCTGATGAGCAGTTCTTC
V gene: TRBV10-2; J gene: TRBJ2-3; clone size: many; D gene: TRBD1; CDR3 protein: CASSGWTGWNTDTQYF; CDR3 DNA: TGCGCCAGCAGTGGGTGGACAGGGTGGAACACAGATACGCAGTATTTT